One sample yielded the 4 T cell receptor beta chains listed below, sequenced in a study of blood T cells in healthy people across ages. PCR was performed a second time for roughly 7 to 11 cycles using a sample-barcoded 5' primer and a J-beta primer mix. TCRdb passed the 5' RACE reads through MiXCR, listing each CDR3 protein once. The table lists around 670,000 distinct CDR3 sequences, about 28% of them singletons. The sequenced material came from blood. All receptors derive from a woman over 75 in good health.

This clonotype came up a few times. The chain combines TRBV7-3 with TRBJ2-7, with D possibly being TRBD1 or TRBD2 (6 bases each). The germline gives CDR1 SGHTA, CDR2 FQGTGA. V lost 1 base, J lost 7 bases, and 14 bases lay in between. This CDR3 comprises 14 residues. DNA for the CDR3: TGTGCCAGCAGCTTAATGCAGGGGAGGAATGAGCAGTACTTC. It encodes CASSLMQGRNEQYF. The full variable domain, its missing parts supplied by reference TRBV7-3 and TRBJ2-7, is GAGVSQTPSNKVTEKGKYVELRCDPISGHTALYWYRQSLGQGPEFLIYFQGTGAADDSGLPNDRFFAVRPEGSVSTLKIQRTERGDSAVYLCASSLMQGRNEQYFGPGTRLTVT.

This clonotype was counted many times. V gene TRBV27 combines with J gene TRBJ2-3, with 7 bases fitting TRBD1. CDR1 and CDR2 (germline): MNHEY, SMNVEV (reference sequence). The CDR3 has 15 residues. Trimming removed 5 bases from V and 2 bases from J; junction bases left unmatched: 7. The CDR3 is CASSGGQWYTDTQYF. The DNA of the CDR3 is TGTGCCAGCAGTGGGGGACAGTGGTACACAGATACGCAGTATTTT.

The rearrangement links TRBV20-1 to TRBJ2-3, with TRBD2 matching 13 bases. J gave up 2 bases and V 4 bases, and 9 bases lay outside the gene matches. The CDR3 contains 17 residues. Germline loops: CDR1 DFQATT, CDR2 SNEGSKA (reference sequence). The CDR3 sequence is CSAMDPGLAGNTDTQYF. Written as DNA, the CDR3 is TGCAGTGCTATGGACCCGGGACTAGCGGGGAACACAGATACGCAGTATTTT.

Ten or more counts support this clonotype. This chain joins TRBV7-2 and TRBJ2-1, with 9 bases matching TRBD1. CDR1 is SGHTA, CDR2 FQGNSA, per germline. The CDR3 consists of 17 residues. Trimming cost V 0 bases and J 4 bases; bases outside gene matches: 7. Here the CDR3 DNA reads TGTGCCAGCAGCTTAGCGCTCGGGGGACAGGGTTACAATGAGCAGTTCTTC. Amino acid sequence: CASSLALGGQGYNEQFF.